The 20 T cell receptor beta chains below were found in one sample sequenced in a study of beta chain features in type 1 diabetes. Findings and limits, study-wide: When Type 1 diabetes patients were examined, their TCRB CDR3s proved moderately but significantly shorter in all four CD4+ subsets.

These receptors' targets are unknown. Since all of the isolated RNA was reverse transcribed, expressed TCRB transcripts were what got sequenced. Sequencing was performed with immunoSEQ multiplex PCR; in TCRdb, only in-frame clones are kept and a portion is missing. The sample includes hundreds of thousands of clones, around 15% of them seen just once. The specimen was naive CD4+ T cells from blood. The receptor source for this set is a man between 18 and 35 years old with type 1 diabetes.

This clone has more than one count but fewer than ten. V gene TRBV5-1 combines with J gene TRBJ2-1, with D possibly TRBD2 on 6 matching bases. CDR1 and CDR2 from the germline V gene are SGHRS and YFSETQ. The CDR3 loop spans 16 amino acids. The V and J ends lost 0 bases and 0 bases respectively, with 10 bases between them. Here the CDR3 reads CASSLAQRVSYNEQFF. DNA for the CDR3: TGCGCCAGCAGCTTGGCCCAGCGGGTCTCCTACAATGAGCAGTTCTTC.

This clone was counted only a few times. The chain uses TRBV7-2 and TRBJ2-7, with D tentatively TRBD2 (5 bases). Trimming left V 4 bases short and J 3 bases short, with 16 bases between. Germline assignment: CDR1 SGHTA and CDR2 FQGNSA. The CDR3 extends over 15 amino acids. The CDR3 bases are TGTGCCAGCAGCTCGACGGGGAGAAAAGGCTACGAGCAGTACTTC. This sequence encodes CASSSTGRKGYEQYF.

The chain recombines TRBV10-2 with TRBJ2-5, with 9 bases fitting TRBD1. This CDR3 comprises 15 residues. Germline V gene lookup returns CDR1 WSHSY and CDR2 SAAADI. V lost 4 bases and J lost 3; bases outside the gene matches: 6. The CDR3 protein is CASSAPGQGKETQYF. For the CDR3, the DNA is TGCGCCAGCAGTGCCCCTGGACAGGGGAAAGAGACCCAGTACTTC.

This chain links TRBV2 with TRBJ2-1; D unresolved. The CDR3 contains 14 residues. The germline V and J ends were trimmed by 6 bases and 0 bases, with 9 bases remaining between them. The germline CDR1 and CDR2 sequences are SNHLY and FYNNEI. The CDR3 region has the DNA TGTGCCAGCAGGGAGCTGAGCTCCTACAATGAGCAGTTCTTC. It codes for CASRELSSYNEQFF.

This clone was recorded a few times. The chain is built from TRBV4-1 and TRBJ2-7, with 9 bases matching TRBD1. The CDR3 has 14 amino acids. J lost 5 bases, V lost 4 bases, and 6 bases had no gene match. Germline V gene data show CDR1 as MGHRA and CDR2 as YSYEKL. The CDR3 spells CASSRGQGSNEQYF. CDR3 DNA: TGCGCCAGCAGCCGAGGACAGGGGAGTAACGAGCAGTACTTC.

This clone was found a few times. The chain employs TRBV4-2 and TRBJ2-4; no reliable D call. CDR3 length: 15 amino acids. V lost 3 bases and J 2 bases, leaving 11 bases between the germline ends. Germline V CDR1 and CDR2: LGHNA, YNFKEQ. Here the CDR3 reads CASSQERNPKNIQYF. The CDR3 nucleotides are TGTGCCAGCAGCCAGGAGAGGAATCCCAAAAACATTCAGTACTTC.

The genes are TRBV6-5 and TRBJ1-2, with D perhaps TRBD1 (6 bases). CDR1 and CDR2 (germline): MNHEY, SVGAGI. This CDR3 contains 13 residues. Trimming removed 2 bases at V and 5 bases at J, with 9 bases between. The CDR3 DNA reads as TGTGCCAGCAGTTACGGACAGTATTATGGCTACACCTTC. It yields the protein CASSYGQYYGYTF.

This clone was found a few times. The chain combines TRBV9 with TRBJ1-2, with D perhaps matching TRBD1 (5 bases). Trimming removed 3 bases at V and 5 bases at J, with 11 bases between. This CDR3 is 13 amino acids long. Germline lookup yields CDR1 SGDLS and CDR2 YYNGEE. The chain's CDR3 is CASSASGRYGYTF. CDR3 DNA sequence: TGTGCCAGCAGCGCTTCAGGGAGATATGGCTACACCTTC.

The rearrangement joins TRBV28 to TRBJ2-1; a possible D gene is TRBD2 (5 bases). The CDR3 is 15 amino acids. Germline loops: CDR1 MDHEN, CDR2 SYDVKM. V was pared by 1 base and J by 1 base, with 8 bases between. CDR3 sequence reads: CASSLSPGSYNEQFF. The CDR3 DNA reads as TGTGCCAGCAGTTTATCACCGGGGTCCTACAATGAGCAGTTCTTC.

The J gene is TRBJ1-5, the V gene TRBV2; 7 bases are shared with TRBD1. This CDR3 comprises 14 residues. The germline V gene encodes CDR1 SNHLY and CDR2 FYNNEI. After removal of 4 bases from V and 8 bases from J, the junction contained 8 bases not matched to a gene. In nucleotides, the CDR3 is TGTGCCAGCAGTGCTCTGACAGGGAAGGAGCCCCAGCATTTT. This encodes CASSALTGKEPQHF.

The chain uses TRBV7-2 and TRBJ2-1; D uncertain. Trimming removed 4 bases from V and 4 bases from J, with 11 bases in between. This CDR3 spans 14 amino acids. Germline CDR1 reads SGHTA; CDR2 reads FQGNSA. The CDR3 loop reads CASSSSLDYNEQFF. DNA of the CDR3: TGTGCCAGCAGCTCCTCTCTCGATTACAATGAGCAGTTCTTC. Looking up the rest from reference TRBV7-2 and TRBJ2-1 gives the full variable domain: GAGVSQSPSNKVTEKGKDVELRCDPISGHTALYWYRQSLGQGLEFLIYFQGNSAPDKSGLPSDRFSAERTGGSVSTLTIQRTQQEDSAVYLCASSSSLDYNEQFFGPGTRLTVL.

This clone was picked up a small number of times. CDR3 amino acids: CAWITGTEDTEAFF. CDR3 DNA: TGTGCCTGGATTACCGGGACAGAGGACACTGAAGCTTTCTTT. This sequence joins TRBV30 and TRBJ1-1; 7 bases fit TRBD1. The CDR3 sequence is 14 residues long. V lost 4 bases, J lost 3 bases, and 8 bases stayed unmatched. From germline, CDR1 is GTSNPN and CDR2 SVGIG (reference sequence).

The chain carries TRBV7-2 and TRBJ2-1, with D possibly matching TRBD2 (6 bases). Per germline, CDR1 SGHTA and CDR2 FQGNSA. The CDR3 consists of 15 residues. Trimming cost V 1 base and J 3 bases, with 10 bases left between them. The CDR3 bases are TGTGCCAGCAGCTTAGAGGGGACTGACTACAATGAGCAGTTCTTC. Translation gives CASSLEGTDYNEQFF.

The V call is TRBV5-6, the J call TRBJ1-1; the D is unclear. CDR1 and CDR2 (germline): SGHDT, YYEEEE. This CDR3 is built from 12 residues. V lost 2 bases and J lost 7, with 9 bases in between. The CDR3 loop is CASSFAKNEAFF. CDR3 coding DNA: TGTGCCAGCAGCTTTGCGAAGAATGAAGCTTTCTTT.

A few counts support this clone. This chain connects TRBV7-9 to TRBJ2-1; D call uncertain. This CDR3 comprises 16 residues. Germline-derived CDR1 and CDR2 are SEHNR and FQNEAQ (reference sequence). Trimming stripped 5 bases from V and 0 bases from J, with 14 bases between. This CDR3 reads CASSPRGASSYNEQFF. In DNA form, the CDR3 reads TGTGCCAGCAGCCCCAGAGGAGCTAGCTCCTACAATGAGCAGTTCTTC.

In this sample, this clone turned up a few times. The V call is TRBV7-2, the J call TRBJ1-5; D possibly corresponds to TRBD1 (5 bases). CDR3 size: 16 residues. Germline V gives CDR1 SGHTA, CDR2 FQGNSA. The germline V and J ends were trimmed by 1 base and 5 bases, with 15 bases remaining between them. The CDR3 nucleotides read TGTGCCAGCAGCTTAGGGGCAGGGCTTATCGATCAGCCCCAGCATTTT. Amino acids: CASSLGAGLIDQPQHF.

This clone was seen more than once but under ten times. V usage is TRBV16 and J usage is TRBJ2-7; D perhaps matches TRBD1 (5 bases). Germline CDR1 is KGHSY and CDR2 is FQNENV. The CDR3 has 15 residues. V lost 1 base and J 6 bases, leaving 16 bases between the germline ends. In nucleotides, the CDR3 is TGTGCCAGCAGCCAATTGGGGTCAGGGCAGCGCGAGCAGTACTTC. Translating gives CASSQLGSGQREQYF.

This clone was counted between two and nine times. The chain is built from TRBV4-3 and TRBJ1-2; TRBD1 aligns across 11 bases. V shed 1 base, J shed 4 bases, and the junction held 5 bases outside the gene matches. CDR1 is LGHNA, CDR2 YSLEER, per germline. The CDR3 extends over 16 amino acids. The CDR3 nucleotides read TGCGCCAGCAGCCAAGTAGGACAGGGGGCGGGCTATGGCTACACCTTC. Translating it yields CASSQVGQGAGYGYTF.

In its sample, this clone was seen a few times. The V and J genes are TRBV2 and TRBJ1-2; 8 nucleotides line up with TRBD1. The CDR3 totals 13 residues. V lost 6 bases, J lost 4 bases, and 4 bases stayed unmatched. Germline-derived CDR1 and CDR2 are SNHLY and FYNNEI. CDR3 loop: CASRGQALYGYTF. The CDR3 DNA sequence: TGTGCCAGCAGGGGACAGGCCCTCTATGGCTACACCTTC.

The table lists this clone with a few counts. The chain is built from TRBV4-2 and TRBJ2-3, with 10 bases identical to TRBD2. The length of the CDR3 is 16 residues. Germline CDR1 is LGHNA and CDR2 is YNFKEQ. Trimming removed 6 bases from V and 1 base from J; junction bases left unmatched: 7. The CDR3 DNA sequence: TGTGCCAGCAGTCCCCGACTAGCGGGTCGCACAGATACGCAGTATTTT. Translation: CASSPRLAGRTDTQYF.